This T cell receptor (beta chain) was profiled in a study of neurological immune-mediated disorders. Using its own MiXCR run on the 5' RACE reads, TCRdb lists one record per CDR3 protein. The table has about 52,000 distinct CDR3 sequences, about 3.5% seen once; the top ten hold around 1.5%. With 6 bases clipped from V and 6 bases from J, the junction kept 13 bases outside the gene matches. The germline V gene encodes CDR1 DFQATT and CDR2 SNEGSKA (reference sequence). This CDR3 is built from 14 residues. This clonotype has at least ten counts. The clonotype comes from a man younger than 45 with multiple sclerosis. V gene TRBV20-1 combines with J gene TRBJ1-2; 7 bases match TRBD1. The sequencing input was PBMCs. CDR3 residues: CSARQGGMFDGYTF. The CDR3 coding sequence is TGCAGTGCAAGACAGGGTGGTATGTTTGATGGCTACACCTTC.